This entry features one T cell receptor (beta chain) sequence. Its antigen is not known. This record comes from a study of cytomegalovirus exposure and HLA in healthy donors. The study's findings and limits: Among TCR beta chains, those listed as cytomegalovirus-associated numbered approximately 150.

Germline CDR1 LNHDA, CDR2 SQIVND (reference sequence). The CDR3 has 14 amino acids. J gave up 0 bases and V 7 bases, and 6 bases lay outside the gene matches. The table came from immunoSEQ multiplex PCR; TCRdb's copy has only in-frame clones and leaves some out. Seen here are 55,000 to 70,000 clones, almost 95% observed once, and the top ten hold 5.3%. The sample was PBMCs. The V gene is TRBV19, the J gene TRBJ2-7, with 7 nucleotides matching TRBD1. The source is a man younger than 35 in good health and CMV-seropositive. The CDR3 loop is CASNARTGSYEQYF. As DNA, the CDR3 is TGTGCCAGTAACGCCCGGACAGGCTCCTACGAGCAGTACTTC. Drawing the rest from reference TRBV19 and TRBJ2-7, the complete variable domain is DGGITQSPKYLFRKEGQNVTLSCEQNLNHDAMYWYRQDPGQGLRLIYYSQIVNDFQKGDIAEGYSVSREKKESFPLTVTSAQKNPTAFYLCASNARTGSYEQYFGPGTRLTVT.